What follows are 23 T cell receptor beta chains derived from one specimen sequenced in a study of human T cells and chemical hapten exposure. The sample's time point: patch test 2, 6 weeks after DPC sensitization. Indicated treatment: therapeutic diphenylcyclopropenone sensitization with weekly scalp DPC. TCRdb re-analysed the RACE reads in MiXCR, keeping a single row per CDR3 protein. The sample carries around 360,000 distinct CDR3 sequences, over 6% recorded once. This specimen consisted of whole blood, obtained in connection with sensitization to the hapten diphenylcyclopropenone (DPC). All receptors come from a woman between 18 and 29 years old with alopecia areata. Some clones in this sample may be carry-over from other donors' samples.

This clonotype showed up just a few times. The chain uses TRBV9 and TRBJ1-1; D is uncertain. Germline CDR1 SGDLS, CDR2 YYNGEE. V dropped 0 bases and J dropped 2 bases, with 11 bases sitting between them. CDR3 length: 15 amino acids. The CDR3 protein is CASSVVPGDNTEAFF. CDR3 in DNA: TGTGCCAGCAGCGTAGTCCCAGGAGATAACACTGAAGCTTTCTTT.

Only a few counts were recorded for this clonotype. The CDR3 sequence: CASSLGGGQGNEQFF. CDR3 nucleotide sequence: TGTGCCAGCAGCTTAGGCGGGGGCCAGGGCAATGAGCAGTTCTTC. This chain joins TRBV11-2 and TRBJ2-1; D perhaps matches TRBD2 (7 bases). V was clipped by 1 base and J by 6 bases, with 13 bases between them. Germline V gives CDR1 SGHAT, CDR2 FQNNGV. The CDR3 runs to 15 residues.

This clonotype has just a few counts. The V call is TRBV15, the J call TRBJ2-5; 10 bases match TRBD1. Germline trimming cut 6 bases from V and 2 bases from J; bases unmatched to any gene: 6. CDR3 length equals 15 residues. The germline V gene encodes CDR1 LNHNV and CDR2 YYDKDF (reference sequence). The CDR3 reads CATSRDRGFQETQYF. The CDR3 nucleotides read TGTGCCACCAGTCGGGACAGGGGTTTTCAAGAGACCCAGTACTTC.

In its sample, this clonotype was seen many times. The genes are TRBV12-3 or TRBV12-4 and TRBJ1-2; a possible D gene is TRBD1 (6 bases). Trimming left V 3 bases short and J 5 bases short, with 13 bases between. This CDR3 comprises 14 residues. CDR3 sequence reads: CASSLMGAGYGYTF. CDR3 nucleotides: TGTGCCAGCAGTTTGATGGGGGCTGGATATGGCTACACCTTC.

This clonotype was counted at least ten times. The chain recombines TRBV28 with TRBJ2-7; D is undetermined. Germline V gene sequence: CDR1 MDHEN, CDR2 SYDVKM. V was clipped by 4 bases and J by 4 bases, with 11 bases between them. The CDR3 spans 13 residues. As DNA, the CDR3 is TGTGCCAGCAGTTCGGTGGAGCTTTACGAGCAGTACTTC. Its translation: CASSSVELYEQYF. Based on the CDR3 plus reference TRBV28 and TRBJ2-7, the full variable domain is DVKVTQSSRYLVKRTGEKVFLECVQDMDHENMFWYRQDPGLGLRLIYFSYDVKMKEKGDIPEGYSVSREKKERFSLILESASTNQTSMYLCASSSVELYEQYFGPGTRLTVT.

This clonotype was recorded many times. V is TRBV6-2 or TRBV6-3 and J is TRBJ1-1; possible D gene TRBD1, 5 bases. Germline loops: CDR1 MNHEY, CDR2 SVGEGT. V was trimmed by 7 bases and J by 1 base, leaving 13 bases between them. CDR3 length: 14 residues. CDR3 amino acids: CASTNGRANTEAFF. CDR3 coding DNA: TGTGCCAGCACAAATGGCAGGGCGAACACTGAAGCTTTCTTT.

In this sample, this clonotype turned up many times. The chain couples TRBV11-2 to TRBJ1-1, with D possibly being TRBD1 (5 bases). Trimming pared 0 bases from V and 1 base from J, leaving 9 bases between. The length of the CDR3 is 15 residues. CDR1 SGHAT and CDR2 FQNNGV come from the germline V gene. Here the CDR3 DNA reads TGTGCCAGCAGCTTAGAATGGGACCCGAACACTGAAGCTTTCTTT. This encodes CASSLEWDPNTEAFF.

The chain has TRBV28 and TRBJ2-3; D perhaps matches TRBD1 (6 bases). CDR1 is MDHEN and CDR2 is SYDVKM in the germline V gene. Between the trimmed V and J ends, which lost 6 bases and 12 bases, there was a span of 16 bases. The CDR3 is 12 amino acids. The CDR3 region is CASSWDTPRQYF. The DNA for the CDR3 is TGTGCCAGCAGCTGGGACACCCCCCGCCAGTATTTT.

Many counts were recorded for this clonotype. The chain uses TRBV5-1 and TRBJ2-3; 7 bases are a match to TRBD2. With V trimmed by 3 bases and J by 8 bases, 6 bases remained unmatched. The germline CDR1 and CDR2 sequences are SGHRS and YFSETQ. The CDR3 has 13 amino acids. The CDR3 spells CASSSPASGTQYF. DNA of the CDR3: TGCGCCAGCAGCTCACCCGCTAGCGGTACGCAGTATTTT.

In this sample, this clonotype turned up once. The chain employs TRBV4-3 and TRBJ2-5; maybe TRBD2 (6 bases). Trimming took 4 bases from V and 6 from J, leaving 15 bases between them. Germline V lookup: CDR1 LGHNA, CDR2 YSLEER. This CDR3 is 14 amino acids long. CDR3 protein: CASSPEGGAKTQYF. CDR3 nucleotides: TGCGCCAGCAGCCCGGAGGGTGGGGCGAAGACCCAGTACTTC.

This clonotype was recorded at least ten times. The chain joins TRBV6-5 to TRBJ1-2, with 7 bases identical to TRBD1. The CDR3 loop spans 13 amino acids. V shed 4 bases, J shed 8 bases, and the junction held 7 bases outside the gene matches. Germline loops: CDR1 MNHEY, CDR2 SVGAGI. The CDR3 spells CASSSSTGKGYTF. The CDR3 DNA reads TGTGCCAGCAGTTCCTCGACAGGGAAAGGCTACACCTTC.

In its sample, this clonotype was seen many times. V and J are TRBV29-1 and TRBJ1-3, with D perhaps matching TRBD1 (6 bases). Trimming stripped 5 bases from V and 7 bases from J, with 21 bases between. CDR1 and CDR2 from the germline V gene are SQVTM and ANQGSEA. CDR3 length: 15 residues. The CDR3 nucleotides read TGCAGCGTTTATCTCGACACAGGGAATCCGAACACCATATATTTT. Its protein product is CSVYLDTGNPNTIYF.

Notes on this clonotype: Possible read error: a much larger clone is one base away. J is TRBJ1-1 and V is TRBV5-1; 7 nucleotides align to TRBD1. The V gene's germline CDR1 is SGHRS and CDR2 YFSETQ. This CDR3 contains 15 residues. V dropped 6 bases and J dropped 0; count of bases not matched to a gene: 8. The chain's CDR3 is CASIGQVGLNTEAFF. The CDR3 coding sequence is TGCGCCAGCATCGGACAGGTAGGATTGAACACTGAAGCTTTCTTT.

This CDR3 is CASSQERGTSGITDTQYF. In DNA, the CDR3 is TGCGCCAGCAGCCAAGAAAGGGGGACTAGCGGGATCACAGATACGCAGTATTTT. V gene TRBV4-3 combines with J gene TRBJ2-3; 13 nucleotides align to TRBD2. CDR1 and CDR2 from the germline V gene are LGHNA and YSLEER. Losses at the gene ends were 0 bases for V and 2 bases for J; bases not matched to a gene: 5. There are 18 residues in the CDR3.

This rearrangement joins TRBV12-3 or TRBV12-4 to TRBJ2-3; 11 bases match TRBD2. The CDR3 covers 16 residues. J was trimmed by 11 bases and V by 5 bases; bases with no gene match: 15. Written as DNA, the CDR3 is TGTGCCAGCAGTCCCATCCTAGCGGGGGGATCCGCGGGGCAGTATTTT. It yields the protein CASSPILAGGSAGQYF.

The chain carries TRBV7-2 and TRBJ1-1, with TRBD1 matching 7 bases. The CDR3 extends over 15 amino acids. Germline V CDR1 and CDR2: SGHTA, FQGNSA. Trimming took 3 bases from V and 5 from J; bases not matched to a gene: 9. DNA for the CDR3: TGTGCCAGCAGCTTGGAACACAGGGGTAGGACTGAAGCTTTCTTT. Its translation: CASSLEHRGRTEAFF.

This clonotype has at least ten counts. The chain uses TRBV3-1 and TRBJ1-4, with D tentatively TRBD1 (5 bases). This CDR3 is 12 amino acids long. Trimming took 2 bases from V and 8 from J, leaving 6 bases between them. Looked up from germline, CDR1 is LGHDT and CDR2 is YNNKEL (reference sequence). The CDR3 spells CASSQRQEKLFF. The CDR3 DNA reads as TGTGCCAGCAGCCAAAGACAGGAAAAACTGTTTTTT. Full variable domain (outside the CDR3, taken from reference TRBV3-1 and TRBJ1-4): DTAVSQTPKYLVTQMGNDKSIKCEQNLGHDTMYWYKQDSKKFLKIMFSYNNKELIINETVPNRFSPKSPDKAHLNLHINSLELGDSAVYFCASSQRQEKLFFGSGTQLSVL.

The V gene is TRBV6-6, the J gene TRBJ2-3; D might be TRBD2 (6 bases). Germline loops: CDR1 MNHNY, CDR2 SVGAGI (reference sequence). CDR3 length: 13 residues. V lost 8 bases to trimming and J lost 4 bases, with 13 bases between them. The CDR3 protein is CASVPPGADTQYF. The DNA of the CDR3 is TGTGCCAGCGTTCCCCCGGGGGCAGATACGCAGTATTTT.

This clonotype came up many times. The CDR3 region has the DNA TGTGCCAGCAGTCCCACCCTAGGCAGTCTGAACACTGAAGCTTTCTTT. Its protein product is CASSPTLGSLNTEAFF. The chain carries TRBV28 and TRBJ1-1; D is uncertain. V was cut by 5 bases and J by 0 bases, with 16 bases left in between. The germline CDR1 and CDR2 sequences are MDHEN and SYDVKM. This CDR3 region has 16 residues. Combining the CDR3 with reference TRBV28 and TRBJ1-1 gives the whole variable domain DVKVTQSSRYLVKRTGEKVFLECVQDMDHENMFWYRQDPGLGLRLIYFSYDVKMKEKGDIPEGYSVSREKKERFSLILESASTNQTSMYLCASSPTLGSLNTEAFFGQGTRLTVV.

This clonotype was detected many times. The rearrangement joins TRBV28 to TRBJ1-4; perhaps TRBD1 as D (5 bases). CDR1 and CDR2 from the germline V gene are MDHEN and SYDVKM. The CDR3 length is 14 residues. Between the trimmed V and J ends, which lost 7 bases and 3 bases, there was a span of 12 bases. For the CDR3, the DNA is TGTGCCAGCACCCCCGGAGGGGCTAATGAAAAACTGTTTTTT. It codes for CASTPGGANEKLFF.

At least ten counts were recorded for this clonotype. The V and J genes are TRBV5-1 and TRBJ2-1; D is perhaps TRBD1 (6 bases). Per the germline V gene, CDR1 is SGHRS and CDR2 is YFSETQ. CDR3 length: 14 residues. Trimming shortened V by 3 bases and J by 2 bases, and 9 bases separated the two germline ends. CDR3 bases: TGCGCCAGCAGCTACCGGGACACCTACAATGAGCAGTTCTTC. Its translation is CASSYRDTYNEQFF.

The table lists this clonotype with many counts. This chain connects TRBV12-3 or TRBV12-4 to TRBJ1-6, with TRBD1 identical over 11 bases. The J segment lost 10 bases and the V segment lost 5 bases, leaving 7 bases of the junction unmatched. CDR3 size: 15 residues. CDR3 nucleotide sequence: TGTGCCAGCAGTCGCGAGCGGGACAGGGGGTCACCCCTCCACTTT. This codes for CASSRERDRGSPLHF.

The V and J genes are TRBV11-1 and TRBJ2-6; D unclear. This CDR3 region has 17 residues. V lost 2 bases and J 0 bases, leaving 11 bases between the germline ends. Per the germline V gene, CDR1 is SGHAT and CDR2 is FQDESV (reference sequence). The CDR3 sequence is CASSLRRRSSGANVLTF. CDR3 in DNA: TGTGCCAGCAGCTTACGTCGACGGAGCTCTGGGGCCAACGTCCTGACTTTC. Combining the CDR3 with reference TRBV11-1 and TRBJ2-6 gives the whole variable domain EAEVAQSPRYKITEKSQAVAFWCDPISGHATLYWYRQILGQGPELLVQFQDESVVDDSQLPKDRFSAERLKGVDSTLKIQPAELGDSAMYLCASSLRRRSSGANVLTFGAGSRLTVL.